This is a list of T cell receptor beta chains from one sample in a study of T cell clones after liver transplantation. TCRdb's table, derived via immunoSEQ multiplex PCR, lists solely in-frame clones and lacks some. The sample gives tens of thousands of clones, about 64% of which show up once; 15% is in the top ten. This material consisted of CD4+ T cells from blood, taken before liver transplant. These receptors all stem from a human donor who received a liver transplant. Both conserved end residues are part of each CDR3. Fields, in order: CDR3 length, V gene, D gene, J gene, clone size, CDR3 DNA, CDR3 protein. The D gene is left open where the match is weak. Clone size, where shown, is once, few, many, or a class for clones that have expanded.

CDR3 length: 18; V gene: TRBV7-9; D gene: -; J gene: TRBJ2-2; clone size: -; CDR3 DNA: TGTGCCAGCAGCTTAACAGCCAGCTACACAGGGAACACCGGGGAGCTGTTTTTT; CDR3 protein: CASSLTASYTGNTGELFF
CDR3 length: 14; V gene: TRBV6-1; D gene: -; J gene: TRBJ1-5; clone size: -; CDR3 DNA: TGTGCCAGCACCTCCAGCAGGGCACAACAGCCCCAGCATTTT; CDR3 protein: CASTSSRAQQPQHF
CDR3 length: 15; V gene: TRBV27; D gene: -; J gene: TRBJ1-2; clone size: -; CDR3 DNA: TGTGCCAGCAGTTTAGGACCGCAGGGGCGAGGTGGCTACACCTTC; CDR3 protein: CASSLGPQGRGGYTF
CDR3 length: 14; V gene: TRBV6-5; D gene: TRBD1; J gene: TRBJ1-1; clone size: few; CDR3 DNA: TGTGCCAGCAGGCCCCCAAGGGGGCAGACTGAAGCTTTCTTT; CDR3 protein: CASRPPRGQTEAFF
CDR3 length: 14; V gene: TRBV5-6; D gene: TRBD1; J gene: TRBJ2-5; clone size: -; CDR3 DNA: TGTGCCAGCAGCTCAGGGACAGGGGGGGAGACCCAGTACTTC; CDR3 protein: CASSSGTGGETQYF
CDR3 length: 15; V gene: TRBV5-4; D gene: -; J gene: TRBJ1-6; clone size: -; CDR3 DNA: TGTGCCAGCAGCTTGAATCGCGGGCTCGGGTCACCCCTCCACTTT; CDR3 protein: CASSLNRGLGSPLHF
CDR3 length: 16; V gene: TRBV4-2; D gene: -; J gene: TRBJ1-5; clone size: -; CDR3 DNA: TGTGCCAGCAGCCAAGTGGGGGCGCGTGGCAATCAGCCCCAGCATTTT; CDR3 protein: CASSQVGARGNQPQHF
CDR3 length: 18; V gene: TRBV19; D gene: TRBD2; J gene: TRBJ2-3; clone size: -; CDR3 DNA: TGTGCCAGTAGTTTAGCGGGGGGGCTACTGCCTAGCACAGATACGCAGTATTTT; CDR3 protein: CASSLAGGLLPSTDTQYF
CDR3 length: 20; V gene: TRBV5-1; D gene: TRBD2; J gene: TRBJ2-3; clone size: -; CDR3 DNA: TGCGCCAGCAGCTTAGGTTTCGGTGCGGGGGACCTATCTGGCACAGATACGCAGTATTTT; CDR3 protein: CASSLGFGAGDLSGTDTQYF
CDR3 length: 17; V gene: TRBV4-1; D gene: TRBD2; J gene: TRBJ2-3; clone size: -; CDR3 DNA: TGCGCCAGCAGCCAGTCATGGCGGGGGAGTCGCACAGATACGCAGTATTTT; CDR3 protein: CASSQSWRGSRTDTQYF
CDR3 length: 12; V gene: TRBV30; D gene: -; J gene: TRBJ2-1; clone size: -; CDR3 DNA: TGTGCCTGGAGTAGACAGGTCAATGAGCAGTTCTTC; CDR3 protein: CAWSRQVNEQFF
CDR3 length: 13; V gene: TRBV18; D gene: -; J gene: TRBJ1-6; clone size: -; CDR3 DNA: TGTGCCAGCTCACCAGGGCAGGATTCACCCCTCCACTTT; CDR3 protein: CASSPGQDSPLHF
CDR3 length: 14; V gene: TRBV6-6; D gene: -; J gene: TRBJ2-7; clone size: few; CDR3 DNA: TGTGCCAGCGCAGAGGCGATCCCTCACTACGAGCAGTACTTC; CDR3 protein: CASAEAIPHYEQYF
CDR3 length: 15; V gene: TRBV7-2; D gene: -; J gene: TRBJ2-1; clone size: -; CDR3 DNA: TGTGCCAGCAGCAATGAGGGGACACCTTACAATGAGCAGTTCTTC; CDR3 protein: CASSNEGTPYNEQFF
CDR3 length: 14; V gene: TRBV29-1; D gene: TRBD2; J gene: TRBJ2-3; clone size: few; CDR3 DNA: TGCAGCGTTCCTCCGGGCGGGGGGGGAGATACGCAGTATTTT; CDR3 protein: CSVPPGGGGDTQYF
CDR3 length: 15; V gene: TRBV30; D gene: -; J gene: TRBJ2-3; clone size: once; CDR3 DNA: TGTGCCTGGACCCCCACAGGTCCCAGCACAGATACGCAGTATTTT; CDR3 protein: CAWTPTGPSTDTQYF
CDR3 length: 14; V gene: TRBV2; D gene: -; J gene: TRBJ1-6; clone size: few; CDR3 DNA: TGTGCCAGCAGGGGCCCGGGAAGGGCTTCACCCCTCCACTTT; CDR3 protein: CASRGPGRASPLHF
CDR3 length: 13; V gene: TRBV10-1; D gene: -; J gene: TRBJ1-2; clone size: once; CDR3 DNA: TGCGCCAGCAGTAACGGACAGCACTATGGCTACACCTTC; CDR3 protein: CASSNGQHYGYTF
CDR3 length: 18; V gene: TRBV4-1; D gene: -; J gene: TRBJ1-6; clone size: -; CDR3 DNA: TGCGCCAGCAGCCAAGAAACCCAGGCAAGCTCCTATAATTCACCCCTCCACTTT; CDR3 protein: CASSQETQASSYNSPLHF
CDR3 length: 16; V gene: TRBV5-1; D gene: -; J gene: TRBJ1-1; clone size: once; CDR3 DNA: TGCGCCAGCAGCTTGGGAGGAGCGTGGCGGAACACTGAAGCTTTCTTT; CDR3 protein: CASSLGGAWRNTEAFF
CDR3 length: 16; V gene: TRBV19; D gene: TRBD1; J gene: TRBJ1-5; clone size: -; CDR3 DNA: TGTGCCAGTAGTCTTTTCGAACAGGGGGCGAGGCAGCCCCAGCATTTT; CDR3 protein: CASSLFEQGARQPQHF
CDR3 length: 13; V gene: TRBV30; D gene: -; J gene: TRBJ1-5; clone size: -; CDR3 DNA: TGTGCCTGGAGTACCCAGGGTGATCAGCCCCAGCATTTT; CDR3 protein: CAWSTQGDQPQHF
CDR3 length: 15; V gene: TRBV6-5; D gene: TRBD1; J gene: TRBJ1-2; clone size: -; CDR3 DNA: TGTGCCAGCAGTTACTCGACAGGGGGCTCCTATGGCTACACCTTC; CDR3 protein: CASSYSTGGSYGYTF
CDR3 length: 12; V gene: TRBV5-1; D gene: TRBD1; J gene: TRBJ2-7; clone size: -; CDR3 DNA: TGCGCCAGCGACAGGGGGACCTACGAGCAGTACTTC; CDR3 protein: CASDRGTYEQYF
CDR3 length: 13; V gene: TRBV6-5; D gene: -; J gene: TRBJ2-7; clone size: few; CDR3 DNA: TGTGCCAGCAGCTGGAGCCGCGACAGCCAGCAGTACTTC; CDR3 protein: CASSWSRDSQQYF
CDR3 length: 14; V gene: TRBV2; D gene: -; J gene: TRBJ2-7; clone size: -; CDR3 DNA: TGTGCCAGCAGTGAAGGTCGAGCGGCCTACGAGCAGTACTTC; CDR3 protein: CASSEGRAAYEQYF
CDR3 length: 19; V gene: TRBV11-2; D gene: -; J gene: TRBJ1-3; clone size: few; CDR3 DNA: TGTGCCAGCAGCTCCGTTAGAGGGGGGGGAACAGGGACTGGAAACACCATATATTTT; CDR3 protein: CASSSVRGGGTGTGNTIYF
CDR3 length: 17; V gene: TRBV28; D gene: -; J gene: TRBJ1-5; clone size: -; CDR3 DNA: TGTGCCAGCAGTTCCCCCGGCGGGGTGGCAAGCAATCAGCCCCAGCATTTT; CDR3 protein: CASSSPGGVASNQPQHF
CDR3 length: 15; V gene: TRBV7-3; D gene: -; J gene: TRBJ2-1; clone size: -; CDR3 DNA: TGTGCCAGCAGCCCGGAAAGGGGCCCTTCCAATGAGCAGTTCTTC; CDR3 protein: CASSPERGPSNEQFF
CDR3 length: 14; V gene: TRBV5-1; D gene: -; J gene: TRBJ1-2; clone size: -; CDR3 DNA: TGCGCCAGCAGCTTGGCCCCCAGTAACTATGGCTACACCTTC; CDR3 protein: CASSLAPSNYGYTF
CDR3 length: 14; V gene: TRBV11-2; D gene: -; J gene: TRBJ2-5; clone size: -; CDR3 DNA: TGTGCCAGCAGCCCCTTCCGAAGGGGGGAGACCCAGTACTTC; CDR3 protein: CASSPFRRGETQYF
CDR3 length: 15; V gene: TRBV7-8; D gene: -; J gene: TRBJ1-1; clone size: once; CDR3 DNA: TGTGCCAGCAGCTCCCTAATGCCCGGGGGGACTGAAGCTTTCTTT; CDR3 protein: CASSSLMPGGTEAFF
CDR3 length: 16; V gene: TRBV30; D gene: TRBD1; J gene: TRBJ1-2; clone size: few; CDR3 DNA: TGTGCCTGGAGTGTACCATGGCAGGGGGGCGCCTATGGCTACACCTTC; CDR3 protein: CAWSVPWQGGAYGYTF
CDR3 length: 15; V gene: TRBV2; D gene: TRBD1; J gene: TRBJ1-5; clone size: -; CDR3 DNA: TGTGCCAGCTGCGGTGGGGACAGTAGCAATCAGCCCCAGCATTTT; CDR3 protein: CASCGGDSSNQPQHF
CDR3 length: 14; V gene: TRBV7-3; D gene: TRBD1; J gene: TRBJ1-1; clone size: -; CDR3 DNA: TGTGCCAGCAGCTTAGGACAGGGCTCGCCTGAAGCTTTCTTT; CDR3 protein: CASSLGQGSPEAFF
CDR3 length: 12; V gene: TRBV7-2; D gene: -; J gene: TRBJ1-2; clone size: -; CDR3 DNA: TGTGCCAGCAGCTTAGAGGGGTATGGCTACACCTTC; CDR3 protein: CASSLEGYGYTF
CDR3 length: 12; V gene: TRBV7-8; D gene: -; J gene: TRBJ2-7; clone size: -; CDR3 DNA: TGTGCCAGCAGCCGGGGAAGCTACGAGCAGTACTTC; CDR3 protein: CASSRGSYEQYF
CDR3 length: 13; V gene: TRBV10-2; D gene: -; J gene: TRBJ1-5; clone size: -; CDR3 DNA: TGCGCCAGCAGTGGGGGGGGCGGATCGCCCCAGCATTTT; CDR3 protein: CASSGGGGSPQHF
CDR3 length: 15; V gene: TRBV2; D gene: TRBD1; J gene: TRBJ1-6; clone size: -; CDR3 DNA: TGTGCCAGCAGCCCGGACAGGGGCTATAATTCACCCCTCCACTTT; CDR3 protein: CASSPDRGYNSPLHF
CDR3 length: 15; V gene: TRBV28; D gene: -; J gene: TRBJ2-6; clone size: -; CDR3 DNA: TGTGCCAGCAGTTTACGAGGGTTTGGGGCCAACGTCCTGACTTTC; CDR3 protein: CASSLRGFGANVLTF
CDR3 length: 11; V gene: TRBV20-1; D gene: -; J gene: TRBJ2-5; clone size: -; CDR3 DNA: TGCAGTGCTAGGGGCGGGAAGACCCAGTACTTC; CDR3 protein: CSARGGKTQYF
CDR3 length: 13; V gene: TRBV30; D gene: -; J gene: TRBJ1-1; clone size: -; CDR3 DNA: TGTGCCTGGACCCCCGGGGGGGGGACTGAAGCTTTCTTT; CDR3 protein: CAWTPGGGTEAFF
CDR3 length: 15; V gene: TRBV4-1; D gene: -; J gene: TRBJ2-1; clone size: -; CDR3 DNA: TGCGCCAACAGCCGGGGGACAGTGGCCTACAATGAGCAGTTCTTC; CDR3 protein: CANSRGTVAYNEQFF
CDR3 length: 15; V gene: TRBV18; D gene: TRBD2; J gene: TRBJ2-3; clone size: -; CDR3 DNA: TGTGCCAGCTCACCCCGAGGCGGGGGTGGCGATACGCAGTATTTT; CDR3 protein: CASSPRGGGGDTQYF
CDR3 length: 13; V gene: TRBV19; D gene: -; J gene: TRBJ1-1; clone size: -; CDR3 DNA: TGTGCCAGTAGTATAGAAACGGACACTGAAGCTTTCTTT; CDR3 protein: CASSIETDTEAFF